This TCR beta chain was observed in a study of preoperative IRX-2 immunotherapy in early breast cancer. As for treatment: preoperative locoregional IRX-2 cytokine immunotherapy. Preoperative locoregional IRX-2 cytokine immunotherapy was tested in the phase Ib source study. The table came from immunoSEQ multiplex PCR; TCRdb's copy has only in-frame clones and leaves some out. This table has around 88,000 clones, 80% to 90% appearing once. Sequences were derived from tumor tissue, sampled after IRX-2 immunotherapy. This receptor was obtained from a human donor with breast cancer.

CDR3 in amino acids: CAWSVSGAAYEQYF. CDR3 sequence (DNA): TGTGCCTGGAGTGTTTCGGGGGCCGCCTACGAGCAGTACTTC. The rearrangement uses TRBV30 and TRBJ2-7; D possibly uses TRBD1 or TRBD2 (6 bases each). Trimming took 0 bases from V and 2 from J, leaving 11 bases between them. CDR1 is GTSNPN, CDR2 SVGIG, per germline (reference sequence). The CDR3 sequence is 14 residues long.